The rows below give T cell receptor beta chains drawn from one sample of a study of tumor and adjacent non-tumor tissue in lung cancer. TCRdb processed the multiplex PCR reads anew with MiXCR; each CDR3 protein has one entry. The sample has 200,000 to 250,000 distinct CDR3 sequences, about two thirds seen once. The sample was lung tumor tissue. The receptors here all came from a man in his sixties with non-small cell lung cancer. CDR3s include the opening cysteine and the closing phenylalanine or tryptophan. The D gene is left open where the match is weak. A row's size may be missing; if present it is once, few, many or a size class.

NA	TRBV11-1	NA	TRBJ2-7	TGTGCCAGCGGCTTATCGGGACAACTATACGGGCAGTACTTC	CASGLSGQLYGQYF
NA	TRBV7-8	NA	TRBJ1-5	TGTGCCAGCATCCTAGCACCTACTGGAGGTCAGCCACAGCATTTT	CASILAPTGGQPQHF
NA	TRBV20-1	NA	TRBJ1-2	TGCAGTGCTAGAGTTCGGGCGACGGTGAAATATGGCCACACCTTC	CSARVRATVKYGHTF
NA	TRBV5-4	TRBD1	TRBJ2-5	TGTGCCAGCAGCTTGAAAGGGACAGCCCAAGAGACCCATTACTTC	CASSLKGTAQETHYF
NA	TRBV20-1	NA	TRBJ2-6	TGCAGTGCTGTGACAGGCTCTGGGGCCAACGTCCTGACTTTC	CSAVTGSGANVLTF
NA	TRBV6-2/TRBV6-3	NA	TRBJ2-7	TGTGCCAGCAGTTACTCGACAGAGGTCCCCTACGAGCAGTACTTC	CASSYSTEVPYEQYF
few	TRBV20-1	NA	TRBJ1-6	TGCAGTGCTAGAGTGGATGACAGACGAAATTCACCCCTCCACTTT	CSARVDDRRNSPLHF
many	TRBV4-2	NA	TRBJ2-7	TGTGCCAGCAGCCAAGACGGCAGGGGCGGGAGCTCCTACGAGCAGTACTTC	CASSQDGRGGSSYEQYF
once	TRBV20-1	TRBD1	TRBJ1-5	TGCAGTGCTAGAGAACGCAGGGGGCTGGGTCAGCCCCAGGATTTT	CSARERRGLGQPQDF
NA	TRBV6-2/TRBV6-3	NA	TRBJ1-2	TGTGCCAGCAGTTCTCAGCATTTTGGCTACACCTTC	CASSSQHFGYTF
NA	TRBV20-1	NA	TRBJ1-5	TGCACTGCTAGTGCTGGCGGTTCAACCAGCGAGCCCCAGCATTTT	CTASAGGSTSEPQHF
NA	TRBV11-2	TRBD1	TRBJ1-1	TGTGCCAGCAGCCCCGGACAGGGGGTGGGGGACACTGAAACTTTCTTT	CASSPGQGVGDTETFF
NA	TRBV11-2	NA	TRBJ2-1	TGTGTCAGCAGCCAGGGCACCCATGAGCAGTTCTTC	CVSSQGTHEQFF
NA	TRBV29-1	TRBD1	TRBJ2-7	TGCAGCGCACCAAGGGGGCGCTTAGAATTGGAACTCTACGAGCAGAACTTC	CSAPRGRLELELYEQNF
NA	TRBV5-5	NA	TRBJ1-2	TGTACCAGCAGCTCTGGACAGTACGATGGCTACACCTTC	CTSSSGQYDGYTF
NA	TRBV20-1	NA	TRBJ2-1	TGCAGTGCTATTTTCTTAGTTCCAGGTAATGAGCAGTTCTTC	CSAIFLVPGNEQFF
few	TRBV12-3/TRBV12-4	NA	TRBJ1-2	TGTGCCAGCAGTTCCTGGGGTGAGATTACGAACTATGGCTACACCTTC	CASSSWGEITNYGYTF
NA	TRBV29-1	NA	TRBJ2-1	TGCAGCTTTGAAGGGAGCCAGAGAAATGAGCAGTTCTTC	CSFEGSQRNEQFF
many	TRBV12-3/TRBV12-4	NA	TRBJ2-6	TGTGCCAGCAGTCCCCTACGGGGGGGGGCCAACGTCCTGACTTTC	CASSPLRGGANVLTF
NA	TRBV11-2	TRBD1	TRBJ1-1	TGTGCCAGCAGCCTGGGACAGGGGCGGAAAGACGCTTTCTTT	CASSLGQGRKDAFF
NA	TRBV19	TRBD2	TRBJ2-1	TGTGCCAGTAGCCCTCGCGGTAGAACGGGGGGGAGGAATGAGCAGTTCTTC	CASSPRGRTGGRNEQFF
NA	TRBV6-5	NA	TRBJ1-6	TGTGCCAGCAGTTCCGGGAGGGGAAGCTCTAATTCACCCCTCCACTTT	CASSSGRGSSNSPLHF
once	TRBV20-1	NA	TRBJ2-3	TGCAGTGCAAAGGGGGGCTTGAAGACAGTTACGAAGTATTTT	CSAKGGLKTVTKYF
NA	TRBV7-8	TRBD2	TRBJ2-7	TGTACCAGCAGTCGGGGCGGGGGGGCCTCGTCCTACGAGCAGTACTTC	CTSSRGGGASSYEQYF
NA	TRBV20-1	NA	TRBJ1-5	TGCAGTGCGGACCAGGGACGCAGCAATCAGCTCCAGCATTTT	CSADQGRSNQLQHF
NA	TRBV4-1	TRBD1	TRBJ1-2	TGCGCCAGCAGCCGAGATTTAATCACCAGGGGGGCCAACTATGGCTACACCTTC	CASSRDLITRGANYGYTF
NA	TRBV28	NA	TRBJ1-1	TGTGCCAGCAGTCCGTGGACAACAGGGTCCACTGAAGCTTTCTTT	CASSPWTTGSTEAFF
NA	TRBV5-1	TRBD2	TRBJ2-5	TGCGCCAGCAGCCTGAATAGCTGGACTAGCGGGTACCAAGAGACCCAGTACTTC	CASSLNSWTSGYQETQYF
NA	TRBV10-2	TRBD2	TRBJ2-2	TGCGCCAGCAGTTGGAGCGGGAGGGGGACCGGGGAGCTGTTTTTT	CASSWSGRGTGELFF
few	TRBV12-3/TRBV12-4	NA	TRBJ2-4	TGTGCCAGCAGTTTACTGGGCGGGAAAAACATTCAGTATTTC	CASSLLGGKNIQYF
NA	TRBV11-3	TRBD2	TRBJ2-3	TGTGCCAGCAGCCCCGGCATGGCAGCGGGAGGAACAGATACGCAGTATTTT	CASSPGMAAGGTDTQYF
once	TRBV20-1	TRBD1	TRBJ1-2	TGCAGTGTGGTGACAGGGAGAAACTATGACTACACCTTC	CSVVTGRNYDYTF
many	TRBV6-1	TRBD2	TRBJ2-7	TGTGCCAGCAGTGAATTCGGGGGGTCCGGATCCGAGCAGTACTTC	CASSEFGGSGSEQYF
NA	TRBV11-1	NA	TRBJ2-7	TGTGCCAGCAGCTCTCGGGACAAGAGCTCCTACGAGCAGAACTTC	CASSSRDKSSYEQNF
NA	TRBV11-3	NA	TRBJ2-2	TGTGTCAGCAGCCGCGGTCCGGACCGGGAGCTGGTTTTT	CVSSRGPDRELVF
NA	TRBV20-1	NA	TRBJ2-3	TGCAGTGCTGGCGAGAGAAGGGGCGGGGCCACAGATACGCAGTATTTT	CSAGERRGGATDTQYF
NA	TRBV4-3	TRBD2	TRBJ2-2	TGCGCCAGCAGCCCCCTAGCGGGAGGGCCCGGGCCTGGTGTGCTGTTTTTT	CASSPLAGGPGPGVLFF
NA	TRBV30	TRBD1	TRBJ2-3	TGTGCCTGGAGTAAAGGGGGCAGAGATACGCAGTATTTT	CAWSKGGRDTQYF
NA	TRBV6-4	TRBD2	TRBJ2-3	TGTGCCAGCAGTGACTCGAATAGCGGGGCAGATACGCAGTATTTT	CASSDSNSGADTQYF
NA	TRBV12-3/TRBV12-4	NA	TRBJ2-5	TGTGCCAGCAGTTCGGGACTGGAGCAGGAGGGGCAAGAGACCCAGTACTTC	CASSSGLEQEGQETQYF
NA	TRBV11-2	NA	TRBJ2-6	TGTGCCAGCAGCTTCGGGGCAGGGACTGGGGCCAACGTCCTGACTTTC	CASSFGAGTGANVLTF
many	TRBV4-2	NA	TRBJ2-3	TGTGCCAGCAGCCAAGGAGGGGGACGGAATACGCAGTATTTT	CASSQGGGRNTQYF
few	TRBV6-1	TRBD2	TRBJ2-1	TGTGTCACCCAGGGTGACGCGGGGGGGCTCGCTGAGCAGTTCTTC	CVTQGDAGGLAEQFF
NA	TRBV20-1	NA	TRBJ1-6	TGCAGTGCTAGAGCCAAGGGGGTTGAAGTAACACCCCTCCACTTT	CSARAKGVEVTPLHF
NA	TRBV29-1	NA	TRBJ1-4	TGCAGCGTACTGTTGGAGACCTCTAATGAAAAACTGTTTTTT	CSVLLETSNEKLFF
once	TRBV11-2	NA	TRBJ1-1	TGCGCCAGCAGCCTAGACGTTCCGGGCGGTTCGGGCACTGAAGCTTTTTTT	CASSLDVPGGSGTEAFF
NA	TRBV11-2	TRBD1	TRBJ2-1	TGTGCCAGCATCTTTGACAGGGATTACAATGAGCAGTTCTTC	CASIFDRDYNEQFF
NA	TRBV20-1	NA	TRBJ1-6	TGCAGTGTATTGGGGGCGTCGGAATCACCCCTCCACTTT	CSVLGASESPLHF
NA	TRBV10-2	TRBD2	TRBJ2-2	TGCCCCAGCAGTTGGAGCGGGAGGGGGACCGGGGAGCTGTTTTTT	CPSSWSGRGTGELFF
NA	TRBV12-5	NA	TRBJ2-4	TGTCCTAGTGGTTTGTTCGACGCCCGGGACATTCAGTACTTC	CPSGLFDARDIQYF
NA	TRBV30	TRBD1	TRBJ2-5	TGTGCATGGAGTTGGGGACAGACCCAAGAGACCCAGTACTTC	CAWSWGQTQETQYF
NA	TRBV20-1	NA	TRBJ2-3	TGCAGAGGCGGGGGCGGGAATCAGCCCCAGTATTTT	CRGGGGNQPQYF
NA	TRBV20-1	NA	TRBJ2-3	TGCAGTATTAGTGAAGGGACCATAGATACGCAGTATTTT	CSISEGTIDTQYF
NA	TRBV20-1	TRBD2	TRBJ2-3	TGCAGTGCTAGAAATCCTGGAACGGGAGGTACAGATACGCAGTATTTT	CSARNPGTGGTDTQYF
few	TRBV5-1	NA	TRBJ1-4	TGCGCCAGCAGCCTTGGGCTTTCAACTAATGAAAAACTGTTTTTT	CASSLGLSTNEKLFF